This TCR beta chain was recorded in a study of T cells in lung cancer brain metastases. Study results and caveats: The analysis could not control for preoperative corticosteroids affecting T cell infiltration in brain metastases. Few clones were shared between paired lesions (mean Morisita around 0.23); most were lesion-specific.

Looked up from germline, CDR1 is GTSNPN and CDR2 is SVGIG (reference sequence). V was cut by 0 bases and J by 2 bases, with 11 bases left in between. CDR3 length equals 15 residues. To note about this clone: The target antigen is unknown.

Resection was for synchronous oligometastatic disease or a late solitary brain metastasis recurrence. Roughly five deparaffinized, unstained around 10 um sections supplied tumor areas macrodissected using marked H&E slides as a guide. Produced via immunoSEQ multiplex PCR; TCRdb's table is partial and in-frame only. The table has several thousand clones, more than 70% seen once. Sequencing used tumor tissue from the primary lung tumor. This receptor was identified in a woman aged 45-65 years with non-small cell lung cancer. The J gene is TRBJ2-1, the V gene TRBV30; D gene ambiguous. CDR3 protein: CAWSVELVTYNEQFF. The DNA of the CDR3 is TGTGCCTGGAGTGTAGAGTTAGTAACCTACAATGAGCAGTTCTTC.